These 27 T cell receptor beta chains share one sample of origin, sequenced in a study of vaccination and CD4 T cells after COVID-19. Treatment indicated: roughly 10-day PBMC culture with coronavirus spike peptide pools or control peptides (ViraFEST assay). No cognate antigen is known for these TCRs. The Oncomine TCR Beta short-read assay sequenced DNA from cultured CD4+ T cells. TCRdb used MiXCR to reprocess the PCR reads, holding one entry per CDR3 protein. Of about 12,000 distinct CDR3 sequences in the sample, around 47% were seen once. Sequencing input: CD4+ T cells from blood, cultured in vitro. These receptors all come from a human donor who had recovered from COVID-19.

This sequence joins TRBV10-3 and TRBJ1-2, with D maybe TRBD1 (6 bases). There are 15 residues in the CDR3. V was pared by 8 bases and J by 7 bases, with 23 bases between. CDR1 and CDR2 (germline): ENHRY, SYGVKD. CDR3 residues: CAIGPDSDKGGGYTF. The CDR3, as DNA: TGTGCCATCGGCCCGGACAGCGACAAAGGGGGTGGCTACACCTTC.

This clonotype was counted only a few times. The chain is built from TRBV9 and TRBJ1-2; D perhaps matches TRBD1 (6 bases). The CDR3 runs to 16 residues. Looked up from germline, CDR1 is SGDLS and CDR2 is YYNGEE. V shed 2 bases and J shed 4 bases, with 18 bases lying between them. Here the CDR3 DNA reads TGTGCCAGCAGCGTTGGACGGGGGCCCCAGGTCTATGGCTACACCTTC. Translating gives CASSVGRGPQVYGYTF. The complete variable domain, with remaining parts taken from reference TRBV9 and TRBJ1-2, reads DSGVTQTPKHLITATGQRVTLRCSPRSGDLSVYWYQQSLDQGLQFLIQYYNGEERAKGNILERFSAQQFPDLHSELNLSSLELGDSALYFCASSVGRGPQVYGYTFGSGTRLTVV.

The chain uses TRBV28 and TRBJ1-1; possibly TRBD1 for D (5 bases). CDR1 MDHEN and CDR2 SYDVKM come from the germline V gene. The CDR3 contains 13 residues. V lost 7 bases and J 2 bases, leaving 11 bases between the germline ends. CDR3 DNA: TGTGCCAGCACTCTAGACAGAAACACTGAAGCTTTCTTT. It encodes CASTLDRNTEAFF.

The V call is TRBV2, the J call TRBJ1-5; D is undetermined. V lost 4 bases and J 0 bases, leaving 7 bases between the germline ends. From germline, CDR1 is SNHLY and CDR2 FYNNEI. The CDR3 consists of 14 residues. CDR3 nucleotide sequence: TGTGCCAGCAGTGCAACGGATAGCAATCAGCCCCAGCATTTT. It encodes CASSATDSNQPQHF. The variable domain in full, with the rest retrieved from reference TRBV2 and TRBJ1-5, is EPEVTQTPSHQVTQMGQEVILRCVPISNHLYFYWYRQILGQKVEFLVSFYNNEISEKSEIFDDQFSVERPDGSNFTLKIRSTKLEDSAMYFCASSATDSNQPQHFGDGTRLSIL.

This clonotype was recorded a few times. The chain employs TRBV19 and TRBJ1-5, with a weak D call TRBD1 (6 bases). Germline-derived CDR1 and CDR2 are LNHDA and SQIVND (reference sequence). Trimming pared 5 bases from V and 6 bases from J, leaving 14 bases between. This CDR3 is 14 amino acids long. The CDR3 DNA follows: TGTGCCAGTAGTTGGGGGGGCGTTGGTCAGCCCCAGCATTTT. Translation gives CASSWGGVGQPQHF.

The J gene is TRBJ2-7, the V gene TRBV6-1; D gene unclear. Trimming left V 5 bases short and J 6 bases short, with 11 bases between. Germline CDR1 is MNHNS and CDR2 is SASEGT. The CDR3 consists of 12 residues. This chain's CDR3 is CASSPGPSEQYF. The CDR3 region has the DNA TGTGCCAGCAGTCCCGGACCCTCCGAGCAGTACTTC.

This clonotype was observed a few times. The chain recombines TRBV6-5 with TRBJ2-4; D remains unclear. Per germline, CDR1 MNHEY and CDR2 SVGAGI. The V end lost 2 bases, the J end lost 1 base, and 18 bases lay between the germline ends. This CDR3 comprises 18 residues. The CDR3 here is CASSYAPSSGMAKNIQYF. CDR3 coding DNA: TGTGCCAGCAGTTACGCCCCTTCCTCTGGAATGGCCAAAAACATTCAGTACTTC.

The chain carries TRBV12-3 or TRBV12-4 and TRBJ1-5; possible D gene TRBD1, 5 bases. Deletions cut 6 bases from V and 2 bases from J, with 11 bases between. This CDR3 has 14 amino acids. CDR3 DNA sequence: TGTGCCAGCAGCCTACAGGTGCGCAATCAGCCCCAGCATTTT. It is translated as CASSLQVRNQPQHF.

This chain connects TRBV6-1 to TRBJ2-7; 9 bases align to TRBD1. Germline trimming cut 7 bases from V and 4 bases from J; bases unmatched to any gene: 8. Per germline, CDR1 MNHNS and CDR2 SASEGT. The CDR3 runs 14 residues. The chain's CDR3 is CASKGGQGIYEQYF. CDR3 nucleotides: TGTGCCAGCAAAGGAGGACAGGGGATTTACGAGCAGTACTTC.

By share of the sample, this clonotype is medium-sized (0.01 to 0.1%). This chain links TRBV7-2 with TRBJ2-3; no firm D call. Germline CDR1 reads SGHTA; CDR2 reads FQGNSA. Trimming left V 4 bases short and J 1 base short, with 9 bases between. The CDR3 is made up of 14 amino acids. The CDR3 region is CASSSYSRTDTQYF. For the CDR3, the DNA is TGTGCCAGCAGCTCTTATAGCCGCACAGATACGCAGTATTTT.

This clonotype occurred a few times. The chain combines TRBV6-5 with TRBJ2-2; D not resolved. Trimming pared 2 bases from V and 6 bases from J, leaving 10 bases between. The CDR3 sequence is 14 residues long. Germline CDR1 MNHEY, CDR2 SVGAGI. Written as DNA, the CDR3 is TGTGCCAGCAGTTACCGGCCTCACGCCGGGGAGCTGTTTTTT. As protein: CASSYRPHAGELFF.

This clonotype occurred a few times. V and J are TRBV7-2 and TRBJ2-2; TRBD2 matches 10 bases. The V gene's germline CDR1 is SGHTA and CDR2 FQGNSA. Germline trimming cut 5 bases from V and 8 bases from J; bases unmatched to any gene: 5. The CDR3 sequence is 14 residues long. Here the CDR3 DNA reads TGTGCCAGCAGCACGGGACTAGCGCGGGGGGAGCTGTTTTTT. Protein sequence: CASSTGLARGELFF.

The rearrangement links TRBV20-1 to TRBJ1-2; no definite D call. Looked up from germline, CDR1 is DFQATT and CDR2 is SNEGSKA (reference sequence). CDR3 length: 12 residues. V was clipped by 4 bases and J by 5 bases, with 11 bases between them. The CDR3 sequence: CSAMGEFYGYTF. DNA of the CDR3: TGCAGTGCTATGGGAGAGTTTTATGGCTACACCTTC.

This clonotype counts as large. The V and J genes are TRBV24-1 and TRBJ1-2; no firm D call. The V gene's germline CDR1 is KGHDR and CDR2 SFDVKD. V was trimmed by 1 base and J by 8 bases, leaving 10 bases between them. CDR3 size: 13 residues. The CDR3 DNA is TGTGCCACCAGTGATTTTCCAGCTCAAGGCTACACCTTC. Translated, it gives CATSDFPAQGYTF.

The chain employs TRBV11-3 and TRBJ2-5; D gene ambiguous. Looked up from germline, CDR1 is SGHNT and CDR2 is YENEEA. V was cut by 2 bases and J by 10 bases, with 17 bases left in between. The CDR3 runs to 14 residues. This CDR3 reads CASSLNTQTLDQYF. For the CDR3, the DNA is TGTGCCAGCAGCTTAAATACCCAAACCCTCGACCAGTACTTC.

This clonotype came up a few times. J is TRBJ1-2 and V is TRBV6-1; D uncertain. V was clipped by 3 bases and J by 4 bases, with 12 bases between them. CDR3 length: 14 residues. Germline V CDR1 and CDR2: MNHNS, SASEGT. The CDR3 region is CASSDQPLSYGYTF. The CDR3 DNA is TGTGCCAGCAGTGACCAGCCCTTATCCTATGGCTACACCTTC.

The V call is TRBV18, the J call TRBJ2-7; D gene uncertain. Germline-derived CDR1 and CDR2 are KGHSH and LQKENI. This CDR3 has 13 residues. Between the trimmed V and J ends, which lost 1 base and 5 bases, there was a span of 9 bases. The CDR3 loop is CASSPLHRDEQYF. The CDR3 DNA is TGTGCCAGCTCACCACTCCACCGGGACGAGCAGTACTTC.

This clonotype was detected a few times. CDR3 amino acids: CASSLLGGPYNEQFF. In DNA form, the CDR3 reads TGTGCCAGCAGCTTATTGGGGGGGCCCTACAATGAGCAGTTCTTC. The rearrangement uses TRBV7-3 and TRBJ2-1; TRBD2 might be the D (7 bases). The germline V gene has CDR1 SGHTA and CDR2 FQGTGA. CDR3 length: 15 amino acids. Trimming shortened V by 2 bases and J by 2 bases, and 10 bases separated the two germline ends.

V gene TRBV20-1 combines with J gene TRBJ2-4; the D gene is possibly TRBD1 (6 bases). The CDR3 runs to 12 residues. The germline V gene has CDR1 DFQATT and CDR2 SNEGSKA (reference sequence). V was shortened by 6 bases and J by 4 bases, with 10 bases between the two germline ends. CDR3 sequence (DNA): TGCAGTGCCTGGGACACGAAAAACATTCAGTACTTC. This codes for CSAWDTKNIQYF.

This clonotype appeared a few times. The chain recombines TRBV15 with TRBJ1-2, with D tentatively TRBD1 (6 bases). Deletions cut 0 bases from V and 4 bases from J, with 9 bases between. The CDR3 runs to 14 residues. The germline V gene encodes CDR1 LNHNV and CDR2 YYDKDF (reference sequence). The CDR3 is CATSRDRQAYGYTF. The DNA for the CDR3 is TGTGCCACCAGCAGAGATAGACAGGCCTATGGCTACACCTTC.

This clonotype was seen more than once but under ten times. The CDR3 loop reads CATSDRTGSGDNSPLHF. The CDR3 DNA follows: TGTGCCACCAGTGATCGGACAGGGTCGGGGGATAATTCACCCCTCCACTTT. The genes are TRBV24-1 and TRBJ1-6, with 8 positions matching TRBD1. CDR3 length: 17 residues. The junction had 8 bases not matched to a gene; V was cut back by 3 bases and J by 5 bases. CDR1 is KGHDR and CDR2 is SFDVKD in the germline V gene.

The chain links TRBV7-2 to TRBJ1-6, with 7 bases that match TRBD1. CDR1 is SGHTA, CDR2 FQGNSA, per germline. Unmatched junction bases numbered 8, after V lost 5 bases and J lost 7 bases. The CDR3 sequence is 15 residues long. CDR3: CASSTETGHNSPLHF. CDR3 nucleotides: TGTGCCAGCAGCACGGAGACAGGGCACAATTCACCCCTCCACTTT.

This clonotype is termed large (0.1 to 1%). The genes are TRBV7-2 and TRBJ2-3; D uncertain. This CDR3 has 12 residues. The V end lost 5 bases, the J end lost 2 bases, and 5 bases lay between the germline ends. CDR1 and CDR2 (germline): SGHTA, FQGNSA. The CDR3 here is CASSPFTDTQYF. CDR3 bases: TGTGCCAGCAGCCCCTTCACAGATACGCAGTATTTT.

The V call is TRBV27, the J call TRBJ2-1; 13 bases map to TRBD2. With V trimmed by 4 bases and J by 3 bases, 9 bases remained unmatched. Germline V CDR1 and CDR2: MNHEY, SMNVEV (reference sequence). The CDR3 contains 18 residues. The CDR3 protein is CASSSGLAGETIYNEQFF. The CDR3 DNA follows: TGTGCCAGCAGTTCCGGACTAGCGGGAGAAACTATCTACAATGAGCAGTTCTTC.

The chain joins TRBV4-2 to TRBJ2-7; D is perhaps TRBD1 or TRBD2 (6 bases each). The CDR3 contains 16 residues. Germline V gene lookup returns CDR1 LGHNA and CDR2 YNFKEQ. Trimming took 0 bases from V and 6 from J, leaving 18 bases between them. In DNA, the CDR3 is TGTGCCAGCAGCCAAGATCGCCGCGGGATAGGGGGCGAGCAGTACTTC. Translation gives CASSQDRRGIGGEQYF.

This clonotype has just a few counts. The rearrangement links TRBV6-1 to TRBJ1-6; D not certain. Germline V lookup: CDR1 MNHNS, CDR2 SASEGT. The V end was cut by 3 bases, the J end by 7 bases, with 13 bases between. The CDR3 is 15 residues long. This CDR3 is CASSDVGRINSPLHF. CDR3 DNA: TGTGCCAGCAGTGATGTTGGGCGGATAAATTCACCCCTCCACTTT.

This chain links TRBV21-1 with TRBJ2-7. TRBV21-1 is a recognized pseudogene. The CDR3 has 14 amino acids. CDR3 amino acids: CASSRWPILYEQYF. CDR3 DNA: TGTGCCAGCAGCAGGTGGCCGATCCTCTACGAGCAGTACTTC.